The 6 T cell receptor beta chains below come from one sample, sequenced in a study of cytomegalovirus exposure and HLA in healthy donors. The study ran its PCR with 60 Vbeta and 13 Jbeta primers. This table comes from immunoSEQ multiplex PCR, and its TCRdb copy is limited to in-frame clones, with some not included. The repertoire holds approximately 200,000 clones, with 60% to 85% as singletons. The material sequenced was PBMCs. The origin of the receptors is a man aged 40-49 years in good health and CMV-seronegative.

The chain links TRBV11-2 to TRBJ2-7; D perhaps matches TRBD2 (6 bases). The CDR3 contains 16 residues. Germline V gives CDR1 SGHAT, CDR2 FQNNGV. Trimming left V 1 base short and J 3 bases short, with 16 bases between. The chain's CDR3 is CASSLGPGANVYEQYF. The CDR3 nucleotides read TGTGCCAGCAGCTTAGGTCCGGGAGCGAACGTCTACGAGCAGTACTTC. Variable domain in full (rest from reference TRBV11-2 and TRBJ2-7): EAGVAQSPRYKIIEKRQSVAFWCNPISGHATLYWYQQILGQGPKLLIQFQNNGVVDDSQLPKDRFSAERLKGVDSTLKIQPAKLEDSAVYLCASSLGPGANVYEQYFGPGTRLTVT.

CDR3 sequence (DNA): TGTGCCACCAGCAGAAAACAGGGTACCGACGAGCAGTACTTC. Translated, it gives CATSRKQGTDEQYF. V and J are TRBV15 and TRBJ2-7; possibly TRBD1 for D (6 bases). There are 14 residues in the CDR3. In germline, CDR1 is LNHNV, CDR2 YYDKDF (reference sequence). V lost 2 bases and J 5 bases, leaving 13 bases between the germline ends.

This clone was detected only a few times. V is TRBV19 and J is TRBJ2-7; 8 nucleotides align to TRBD1. The J segment lost 0 bases and the V segment lost 3 bases, leaving 1 base of the junction unmatched. Germline CDR1 is LNHDA and CDR2 is SQIVND (reference sequence). This CDR3 is built from 14 residues. This chain's CDR3 is CASSIGTGSYEQYF. CDR3 sequence (DNA): TGTGCCAGTAGTATTGGGACAGGCTCCTACGAGCAGTACTTC. The full variable domain, its missing parts supplied by reference TRBV19 and TRBJ2-7, is DGGITQSPKYLFRKEGQNVTLSCEQNLNHDAMYWYRQDPGQGLRLIYYSQIVNDFQKGDIAEGYSVSREKKESFPLTVTSAQKNPTAFYLCASSIGTGSYEQYFGPGTRLTVT.

This clone was counted a few times. The J gene is TRBJ2-3, the V gene TRBV9; no clear D. This CDR3 region has 13 residues. The V and J ends lost 0 bases and 5 bases respectively, with 7 bases between them. CDR1 and CDR2 (germline): SGDLS, YYNGEE. CDR3 bases: TGTGCCAGCAGCGTAGGAGGTGGAGATACGCAGTATTTT. Amino acids: CASSVGGGDTQYF. Full variable domain (remainder filled in from reference TRBV9 and TRBJ2-3): DSGVTQTPKHLITATGQRVTLRCSPRSGDLSVYWYQQSLDQGLQFLIQYYNGEERAKGNILERFSAQQFPDLHSELNLSSLELGDSALYFCASSVGGGDTQYFGPGTRLTVL.

The chain employs TRBV19 and TRBJ1-1; 7 bases line up with TRBD1. Germline V gene sequence: CDR1 LNHDA, CDR2 SQIVND (reference sequence). The CDR3 is 15 residues long. Trimming removed 3 bases from V and 5 bases from J; junction bases left unmatched: 9. The CDR3 reads CASSMRQGVVTEAFF. CDR3 DNA: TGTGCCAGTAGTATGAGGCAGGGGGTGGTGACTGAAGCTTTCTTT. Variable domain in full (rest from reference TRBV19 and TRBJ1-1): DGGITQSPKYLFRKEGQNVTLSCEQNLNHDAMYWYRQDPGQGLRLIYYSQIVNDFQKGDIAEGYSVSREKKESFPLTVTSAQKNPTAFYLCASSMRQGVVTEAFFGQGTRLTVV.

V gene TRBV7-9 combines with J gene TRBJ1-6; D not certain. This CDR3 comprises 14 residues. CDR1 is SEHNR and CDR2 is FQNEAQ in the germline V gene (reference sequence). Trimming stripped 5 bases from V and 7 bases from J, with 12 bases between. CDR3 DNA: TGTGCCAGCAGCCGCGACTCCAACAATTCACCCCTCCACTTT. The encoded protein is CASSRDSNNSPLHF.